The 15 T cell receptor beta chains reported below all come from one sample, sequenced in a study of OX40 agonist ivuxolimab in advanced cancers. Profiled with immunoSEQ multiplex PCR; TCRdb holds only in-frame clones, not every one. The sample consists of about 20,000 clones, roughly 80% of them appearing once. This specimen consisted of CD4+ or CD8+ T cells sorted from blood, obtained in a trial of the OX40 agonist ivuxolimab. Receptors originate from an adult with an advanced solid tumor such as melanoma, head and neck, liver or kidney cancer.

This chain connects TRBV25-1 to TRBJ2-1; weak D call: TRBD1 (5 bases). This CDR3 has 14 residues. V was cut by 10 bases and J by 9 bases, with 22 bases left in between. Germline CDR1 is MGHDK and CDR2 is SYGVNS. The CDR3 here is CATSRVGDWGEQFF. CDR3 bases: TGTGCCACCTCTCGGGTAGGGGATTGGGGTGAGCAGTTCTTC.

This chain connects TRBV28 to TRBJ1-3; D gene ambiguous. This CDR3 is built from 19 residues. V gave up 5 bases and J gave up 0 bases, with 23 bases separating them. Germline assignment: CDR1 MDHEN and CDR2 SYDVKM. CDR3 protein: CASSTGRLGLTPSGNTIYF. The CDR3 DNA is TGTGCCAGCAGTACCGGGAGGCTGGGCCTAACCCCCTCTGGAAACACCATATATTTT.

This clone was found a few times. The chain combines TRBV29-1 with TRBJ1-2; no clear D gene. The CDR3 length is 13 residues. Trimming shortened V by 0 bases and J by 2 bases, and 7 bases separated the two germline ends. Germline V gene data show CDR1 as SQVTM and CDR2 as ANQGSEA. The CDR3 region is CSVEDQDNYGYTF. The CDR3 bases are TGCAGCGTTGAAGATCAGGACAACTATGGCTACACCTTC.

The V gene is TRBV4-1, the J gene TRBJ2-7; the D gene is possibly TRBD1 (5 bases). The CDR3 has 15 amino acids. Looked up from germline, CDR1 is MGHRA and CDR2 is YSYEKL. V gave up 3 bases and J gave up 0 bases, with 12 bases separating them. The CDR3 DNA follows: TGCGCCAGCAGCCAGTCGGACACGAGCTCCTACGAGCAGTACTTC. This codes for CASSQSDTSSYEQYF.

The genes are TRBV14 and TRBJ2-7; D gene ambiguous. This CDR3 region has 14 residues. Trimming removed 0 bases from V and 3 bases from J, with 9 bases in between. Germline V gene sequence: CDR1 SGHDN, CDR2 FVKESK. CDR3 DNA: TGTGCCAGCAGCCAAGAGGAGTACGGCTACGAGCAGTACTTC. Translating gives CASSQEEYGYEQYF.

This clone showed up just a few times. The chain uses TRBV6-1 and TRBJ1-5; D possibly corresponds to TRBD1 (5 bases). Germline CDR1 is MNHNS and CDR2 is SASEGT. V was cut by 3 bases and J by 7 bases, with 10 bases left in between. The CDR3 consists of 13 residues. The CDR3 here is CASSEGDWQPQHF. CDR3 nucleotide sequence: TGTGCCAGCAGTGAGGGGGATTGGCAGCCCCAGCATTTT.

The genes are TRBV7-2 and TRBJ1-1, with D possibly TRBD1 on 5 matching bases. Deletions cut 5 bases from V and 3 bases from J, with 19 bases between. Germline V gene lookup returns CDR1 SGHTA and CDR2 FQGNSA. This CDR3 region has 16 residues. The CDR3 spells CASSLTQLGGDTEAFF. For the CDR3, the DNA is TGTGCCAGCAGCCTAACCCAACTCGGGGGAGACACTGAAGCTTTCTTT.

The V and J genes are TRBV6-5 and TRBJ2-7; no reliable D call. Per the germline V gene, CDR1 is MNHEY and CDR2 is SVGAGI. Between the trimmed V and J ends, which lost 10 bases and 3 bases, there was a span of 4 bases. There are 9 residues in the CDR3. CDR3 sequence reads: CATLYEQYF. CDR3 in DNA: TGTGCCACCCTCTACGAGCAGTACTTC.

This chain uses TRBV18 with TRBJ1-1, with D unclear. Trimming cost V 1 base and J 3 bases, with 21 bases left between them. The CDR3 runs to 18 residues. Per germline, CDR1 KGHSH and CDR2 LQKENI. CDR3 in DNA: TGTGCCAGCTCACCACAGTGGCAGGCAGTTGATGTCTACACTGAAGCTTTCTTT. Its protein is CASSPQWQAVDVYTEAFF.

V usage is TRBV2 and J usage is TRBJ1-4, with TRBD1 as a possible D gene (5 bases). With 2 bases removed from V and 12 bases from J, the gap between germline ends came to 22 bases. The germline V gene has CDR1 SNHLY and CDR2 FYNNEI. This CDR3 region has 16 residues. The CDR3 nucleotides are TGTGCCAGCAGTGAAAGTGAGGGGAGCCCAAAATTCGAACTGTTTTTT. Translating gives CASSESEGSPKFELFF.

In regard to this clone: Germline is not matched at one junction end, which may reflect a read error. The chain carries TRBV11-3 and TRBJ1-2, with D tentatively TRBD1 (6 bases). Germline CDR1 SGHNT, CDR2 YENEEA. The CDR3 contains 13 residues. For the CDR3, the DNA is TGTGCCAGCAGCTTAGGGACAGTAGACTCCCCCGCCTTC. This translates into CASSLGTVDSPAF.

This clone was counted a few times. V and J are TRBV10-2 and TRBJ1-5, with unresolved D. V was trimmed by 2 bases and J by 8 bases, leaving 7 bases between them. Germline V gene sequence: CDR1 WSHSY, CDR2 SAAADI. The CDR3 sequence is 12 residues long. CDR3 sequence reads: CASSEQAKPQHF. For the CDR3, the DNA is TGCGCCAGCAGTGAGCAGGCCAAGCCCCAGCATTTT.

V gene TRBV27 combines with J gene TRBJ2-3, with no clear D. V lost 4 bases to trimming and J lost 2 bases, with 4 bases between them. Per the germline V gene, CDR1 is MNHEY and CDR2 is SMNVEV (reference sequence). The CDR3 is made up of 12 amino acids. CDR3 nucleotides: TGTGCCAGCAGTTCGCCCACAGATACGCAGTATTTT. Translating gives CASSSPTDTQYF.

The CDR3 reads CASSQVTPSYNEQFF. In DNA form, the CDR3 reads TGCGCCAGCAGCCAAGTCACTCCCTCCTACAATGAGCAGTTCTTC. The chain joins TRBV4-3 to TRBJ2-1; D is ambiguous. Trimming removed 1 base from V and 0 bases from J, with 7 bases in between. From germline, CDR1 is LGHNA and CDR2 YSLEER. The CDR3 runs 15 residues.

The chain employs TRBV4-3 and TRBJ2-1; TRBD2 is a possible D gene (5 bases). The CDR3 has 17 residues. Germline assignment: CDR1 LGHNA and CDR2 YSLEER. The V end lost 1 base, the J end lost 0 bases, and 13 bases lay between the germline ends. CDR3 DNA: TGCGCCAGCAGCCAAGGGGGAGTTTTGAGCTCCTACAATGAGCAGTTCTTC. Its translation is CASSQGGVLSSYNEQFF.